This TCR beta chain was obtained from a study of response to subunit inactivated influenza vaccine. TCRdb analysed the RT-PCR reads with MiXCR anew, one entry per CDR3 protein. The repertoire consists of about 480,000 distinct CDR3 sequences, with 10% to 15% occurring once and the leading ten covering about an eighth. This clonotype was detected ten times or more. Trimming took 8 bases from V and 5 from J; bases not matched to a gene: 8. This CDR3 has 14 residues. The V gene's germline CDR1 is SEHNR and CDR2 FQNEAQ (reference sequence). V and J are TRBV7-9 and TRBJ2-1; 8 bases are shared with TRBD2. This TCR derives from a man aged 50 to 59 who received an inactivated influenza vaccine. This material consisted of PBMCs from blood, taken about 40 days after vaccination. The CDR3 loop is CASQLAGGHNEQFF. DNA for the CDR3: TGTGCCAGCCAACTGGCGGGAGGTCACAATGAGCAGTTCTTC.